The sequence of this T cell receptor (beta chain) was determined in a study of blood T cell repertoires in COVID-19. Assay: immunoSEQ multiplex PCR; the TCRdb copy retains only in-frame clones and omits some. The sample lists some 95,000 clones; about 89% were seen once. V gave up 1 base and J gave up 6 bases; unmatched junction bases: 4. The CDR3 has 15 amino acids. Germline loops: CDR1 LNHNV, CDR2 YYDKDF (reference sequence). The material sequenced was peripheral blood. The chain has TRBV15 and TRBJ2-1, with 9 bases matching TRBD1. The TCR sequence derives from a human donor with active COVID-19. The donor label of this sample is uncertain. The CDR3 region is CATSRGDRGGNEQFF. In DNA, the CDR3 is TGTGCCACCAGCAGAGGAGACAGGGGGGGCAATGAGCAGTTCTTC.